In this sample, the clone carrying this T cell receptor beta chain turned up a few times. These data originate in a study of CD8 T cells in ankylosing spondylitis. Via MiXCR, TCRdb re-called the 5' RACE reads, giving one row per CDR3 protein. This table has about 250,000 distinct CDR3 sequences, roughly 25% appearing once. The source material was blood, either unsorted or a sorted T cell fraction (not recorded which). This TCR came from a male donor with ankylosing spondylitis or in good health (not recorded which).

The CDR3 loop is CASKRQGDTEAFF. CDR3 DNA sequence: TGTGCCAGCAAAAGACAGGGCGACACTGAAGCTTTCTTT. The chain has TRBV12-3 or TRBV12-4 and TRBJ1-1, with 7 bases lining up with TRBD1. CDR3 length equals 13 residues. Trimming took 7 bases from V and 3 from J; bases not matched to a gene: 5.